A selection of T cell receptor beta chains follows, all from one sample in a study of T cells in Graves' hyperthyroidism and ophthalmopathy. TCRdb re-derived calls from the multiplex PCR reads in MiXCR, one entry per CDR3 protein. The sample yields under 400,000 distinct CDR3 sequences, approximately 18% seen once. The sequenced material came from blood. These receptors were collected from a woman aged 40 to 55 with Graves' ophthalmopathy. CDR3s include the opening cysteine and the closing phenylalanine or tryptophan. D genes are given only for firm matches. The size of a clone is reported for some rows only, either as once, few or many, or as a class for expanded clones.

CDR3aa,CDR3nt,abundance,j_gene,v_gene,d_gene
CASRTRGDSYEQYF,TGTGCCAGCAGGACTCGGGGAGACTCCTACGAGCAGTACTTC,NA,TRBJ2-7,TRBV6-5,NA
CASSQEPGPYGYTF,TGCGCCAGCAGCCAAGAGCCCGGACCCTATGGCTACACCTTC,NA,TRBJ1-2,TRBV4-1,NA
CASSLATGNTEAFF,TGCGCCAGCAGCTTGGCGACGGGAAACACTGAAGCTTTCTTT,many,TRBJ1-1,TRBV5-1,NA
CASSYLVGEASNQPQHF,TGTGCCAGCAGTTACCTAGTCGGCGAGGCGAGCAATCAGCCCCAGCATTTT,NA,TRBJ1-5,TRBV6-2/TRBV6-3,NA
CASSTGTVYEQYF,TGTGCCAGTAGTACCGGGACGGTCTACGAGCAGTACTTC,few,TRBJ2-7,TRBV19,NA
CAGLGQRGRETQYF,TGTGCCGGCTTGGGTCAGCGGGGGAGGGAGACCCAGTACTTC,NA,TRBJ2-5,TRBV2,TRBD2
CASSDGGDRGVQQYF,TGTGCCAGCAGTGATGGGGGGGACAGGGGTGTACAGCAGTACTTC,NA,TRBJ2-7,TRBV6-1,TRBD1
CSAPGASSEQYF,TGCAGTGCCCCCGGGGCTAGCTCCGAGCAGTACTTC,NA,TRBJ2-7,TRBV20-1,NA
CASSMGTGTGGYEQYF,TGTGCCAGCAGCATGGGAACGGGGACAGGGGGCTACGAGCAGTACTTC,few,TRBJ2-7,TRBV11-2,TRBD1
CASFSAPLVELFF,TGTGCCAGCTTTAGCGCTCCTCTCGTGGAGCTGTTTTTT,many,TRBJ2-2,TRBV6-2/TRBV6-3,NA
CAISENPGEQYF,TGTGCCATCAGTGAGAATCCGGGAGAGCAGTACTTC,NA,TRBJ2-7,TRBV10-3,NA
CARDGAKNIQYF,TGTGCGCGAGATGGAGCCAAAAACATTCAGTACTTC,many,TRBJ2-4,TRBV30,NA
CASSDLSSFGETQYF,TGCGCCAGCAGTGATTTATCTAGCTTTGGCGAGACCCAGTACTTC,many,TRBJ2-5,TRBV10-1,NA
CSAGRGTEAFF,TGCAGCGCCGGCCGTGGGACTGAAGCTTTCTTT,many,TRBJ1-1,TRBV29-1,NA
CASSLSMMGTQYF,TGTGCCAGCAGTTTATCCATGATGGGGACCCAGTACTTC,many,TRBJ2-5,TRBV12-3/TRBV12-4,NA
CASSNILGTSGWTNTGELFF,TGTGCCAGCAGTAACATCCTCGGGACTAGCGGGTGGACGAACACCGGGGAGCTGTTTTTT,many,TRBJ2-2,TRBV6-6,TRBD2
CSASADQGGRNQPQHF,TGCAGTGCTAGCGCCGACCAAGGGGGGCGCAATCAGCCCCAGCATTTT,few,TRBJ1-5,TRBV20-1,NA
CASSLISVGELFF,TGTGCCAGCAGCTTAATAAGTGTCGGGGAGCTGTTTTTT,many,TRBJ2-2,TRBV7-6,NA
CASSYSLTGGPTF,TGTGCCAGCAGTTACTCACTTACAGGGGGTCCCACCTTC,many,TRBJ1-2,TRBV6-5,TRBD1
CASSKGTSGFTGELFF,TGTGCCAGCAGCAAAGGGACTAGCGGATTCACCGGGGAGCTGTTTTTT,NA,TRBJ2-2,TRBV13,TRBD2
CSVGGPTYEQYF,TGCAGCGTTGGAGGGCCAACTTACGAGCAGTACTTC,many,TRBJ2-7,TRBV29-1,NA
CASSSQGAYEQYF,TGTGCCAGCAGTTCACAGGGGGCCTACGAGCAGTACTTC,many,TRBJ2-7,TRBV6-5,TRBD1
CASSEAEGGTEAFF,TGTGCCAGCAGTGAAGCTGAAGGAGGCACTGAAGCTTTCTTT,NA,TRBJ1-1,TRBV2,NA